This T cell receptor beta chain derives from a study of cytomegalovirus exposure and HLA in healthy donors. A multiplex PCR was run with 60 Vbeta primers and 13 Jbeta primers. Clones were sequenced by immunoSEQ multiplex PCR, and TCRdb holds only the in-frame ones, with some missing. The sample contains about 140,000 clones, 70% to 85% of which appear only once. The CDR3 totals 13 residues. In germline, CDR1 is MNHEY, CDR2 SMNVEV (reference sequence). Trimming removed 8 bases at V and 3 bases at J, with 14 bases between. Notes on this clone: The antigen remains unidentified.

The study's findings and limits: Researchers reportedly found TCR beta sequences accurately predicted most subjects' HLA-A and HLA-B alleles.

The sequencing sample was made of PBMCs. The chain recombines TRBV27 with TRBJ2-7, with D possibly matching TRBD1 (6 bases). This sequence originates from a male donor in good health and CMV-seronegative. In DNA form, the CDR3 reads TGTGCCAGCGCGACCGGGACAATCTACGAGCAGTACTTC. It codes for CASATGTIYEQYF.